A single TCR beta chain is shown here with its context. Its antigen is unknown. One end of the junction varies from germline; a read error may be responsible. This CDR3 contains 15 residues. Germline V gene sequence: CDR1 LNHDA, CDR2 SQIVND (reference sequence). Noted time point: newly diagnosed GD, antithyroid drugs for less than 3 months. The authors made the TCR library using RNA they extracted from PBMCs. The data derive from a study of regulatory T cells in long-lasting Graves disease. Study-level results: Persistent disease samples used TRBV28, TRBJ1-2 and TRBJ2-5 preferentially.

Arm-PCR of CDR3 regions and iRepertoire HTBI primers were used to build TCR beta libraries. MiXCR, run by TCRdb on the multiplex PCR reads, gives a single entry per CDR3 protein. The sample has 300,000 to 400,000 distinct CDR3 sequences, around 15% seen once. These data were also filed under a second study, of T cells in Graves' hyperthyroidism and ophthalmopathy. That investigation notes: Blood also contained most expanded thyroid clonotypes above 0.001.

The sequences come from peripheral blood mononuclear cells (PBMCs), collected at new diagnosis, from a patient treated with antithyroid drugs. The chain links TRBV19 to TRBJ2-1, with 7 bases fitting TRBD1. This clonotype was sampled from a middle-aged man with Graves disease. The CDR3 region is CATLTRQGEYNEQSF. In DNA form, the CDR3 reads TGTGCCACCCTCACCCGACAGGGAGAATACAATGAGCAGTCCTTC. Supplemented by reference TRBV19 and TRBJ2-1, the full variable domain reads DGGITQSPKYLFRKEGQNVTLSCEQNLNHDAMYWYRQDPGQGLRLIYYSQIVNDFQKGDIAEGYSVSREKKESFPLTVTSAQKNPTAFYLCATLTRQGEYNEQSFGPGTRLTVL.